The 17 T cell receptor beta chains below come from one sample, sequenced in a study of cytomegalovirus exposure and HLA in healthy donors. PCR involved 60 Vbeta and 13 Jbeta primers. TCRdb's copy holds only in-frame clones and misses some; the assay was immunoSEQ multiplex PCR. Found here are about 110,000 clones; the top ten clones hold about 0.59%. The source material was PBMCs. Source of these receptors: a man aged 50-60 years in good health and CMV-seronegative.

The chain is built from TRBV4-3 and TRBJ2-7; 9 nucleotides match TRBD1. Germline assignment: CDR1 LGHNA and CDR2 YSLEER. The CDR3 extends over 14 amino acids. V was clipped by 3 bases and J by 1 base; unmatched bases: 1. The CDR3, as DNA: TGCGCCAGCAGCCAGGACAGGGGTTCCTACGAGCAGTACTTC. Translated, it gives CASSQDRGSYEQYF.

J is TRBJ2-2 and V is TRBV19; 8 nucleotides match TRBD1. CDR3 length: 15 amino acids. V lost 6 bases, J lost 2 bases, and 5 bases stayed unmatched. Germline assignment: CDR1 LNHDA and CDR2 SQIVND (reference sequence). CDR3 sequence: CASSTTGANTGELFF. DNA for the CDR3: TGTGCCAGTAGCACGACAGGGGCCAACACCGGGGAGCTGTTTTTT.

The rearrangement uses TRBV11-2 and TRBJ2-1, with unresolved D. V lost 2 bases to trimming and J lost 10 bases, with 9 bases between them. In germline, CDR1 is SGHAT, CDR2 FQNNGV. There are 12 residues in the CDR3. CDR3: CASSLLEVEQFF. For the CDR3, the DNA is TGTGCCAGCAGCTTACTTGAGGTAGAGCAGTTCTTC. Looking up the rest from reference TRBV11-2 and TRBJ2-1 gives the full variable domain: EAGVAQSPRYKIIEKRQSVAFWCNPISGHATLYWYQQILGQGPKLLIQFQNNGVVDDSQLPKDRFSAERLKGVDSTLKIQPAKLEDSAVYLCASSLLEVEQFFGPGTRLTVL.

The gene calls are TRBV15 and TRBJ2-7; a possible D gene is TRBD2 (6 bases). The CDR3 totals 15 residues. CDR1 is LNHNV, CDR2 YYDKDF, per germline (reference sequence). V was shortened by 1 base and J by 3 bases, with 13 bases between the two germline ends. The CDR3, as DNA: TGTGCCACCAGCAGAGTACCTTACGGGAGCTACGAGCAGTACTTC. Translating it yields CATSRVPYGSYEQYF.

The chain carries TRBV11-2 and TRBJ2-7; 13 nucleotides align to TRBD2. There are 18 residues in the CDR3. Germline V gene lookup returns CDR1 SGHAT and CDR2 FQNNGV. The V and J ends lost 0 bases and 4 bases, in that order; junction bases with no gene match: 9. CDR3 DNA sequence: TGTGCCAGCAGCTTAGATCGCGGACTAGCGGGAGTAGGGTACGAGCAGTACTTC. Its translation: CASSLDRGLAGVGYEQYF. Drawing the rest from reference TRBV11-2 and TRBJ2-7, the complete variable domain is EAGVAQSPRYKIIEKRQSVAFWCNPISGHATLYWYQQILGQGPKLLIQFQNNGVVDDSQLPKDRFSAERLKGVDSTLKIQPAKLEDSAVYLCASSLDRGLAGVGYEQYFGPGTRLTVT.

The chain links TRBV7-9 to TRBJ1-2, with a possible D match to TRBD1 (6 bases). CDR3 length: 15 amino acids. Germline CDR1 SEHNR, CDR2 FQNEAQ (reference sequence). Trimming took 2 bases from V and 2 from J, leaving 12 bases between them. The CDR3 sequence: CASSLTLGANYGYTF. Written as DNA, the CDR3 is TGTGCCAGCAGCTTAACCCTGGGGGCGAACTATGGCTACACCTTC.

The V call is TRBV5-1, the J call TRBJ1-3, with a tentative D call TRBD1 (6 bases). Trimming shortened V by 4 bases and J by 2 bases, and 13 bases separated the two germline ends. Germline CDR1 reads SGHRS; CDR2 reads YFSETQ. CDR3 length equals 15 residues. CDR3 region: CASSTIGQTGNTIYF. For the CDR3, the DNA is TGCGCCAGCAGCACCATTGGACAGACTGGAAACACCATATATTTT.

The chain joins TRBV7-2 to TRBJ2-7; D possibly corresponds to TRBD1 (5 bases). The germline V and J ends were trimmed by 5 bases and 0 bases, with 14 bases remaining between them. CDR1 is SGHTA, CDR2 FQGNSA, per germline. The CDR3 consists of 15 residues. The chain's CDR3 is CASSNRRALSYEQYF. The CDR3 DNA is TGTGCCAGCAGCAATCGCAGGGCACTCTCCTACGAGCAGTACTTC.

This chain connects TRBV19 to TRBJ2-3; the match to TRBD2 covers 9 bases. CDR1 and CDR2 (germline): LNHDA, SQIVND (reference sequence). This CDR3 is 14 amino acids long. V dropped 6 bases and J dropped 2; count of bases not matched to a gene: 3. The DNA of the CDR3 is TGTGCCAGTAGACTAGCGGGCTTCACAGATACGCAGTATTTT. It translates to CASRLAGFTDTQYF.

This chain's CDR3 is CASSLVPGQGEAFF. CDR3 bases: TGCGCCAGCAGCTTGGTCCCGGGACAGGGGGAAGCTTTCTTT. This chain uses TRBV5-1 with TRBJ1-1; TRBD1 agrees at 10 bases. This CDR3 is 14 amino acids long. The ends lost 0 bases at V and 8 bases at J; junction bases unmatched: 4. The germline CDR1 and CDR2 sequences are SGHRS and YFSETQ.

The chain recombines TRBV5-5 with TRBJ1-5, with 7 bases matching TRBD1. The ends lost 4 bases at V and 9 bases at J; junction bases unmatched: 13. The germline gives CDR1 SGHKS, CDR2 YYEKEE (reference sequence). The CDR3 sequence is 15 residues long. The CDR3 spells CASSLIGQAGGPQHF. For the CDR3, the DNA is TGTGCCAGCAGCCTCATAGGACAGGCCGGCGGGCCCCAGCATTTT.

This chain uses TRBV9 with TRBJ2-1, with 10 bases that match TRBD2. Germline CDR1 is SGDLS and CDR2 is YYNGEE. The V segment lost 3 bases and the J segment 9 bases; nucleotides outside the gene matches: 15. This CDR3 has 17 residues. The DNA of the CDR3 is TGTGCCAGCAGCGCGACACTTGCTAGCGGGAGTATGGGTGAGCAGTTCTTC. Amino acids: CASSATLASGSMGEQFF.

The chain uses TRBV5-1 and TRBJ2-2, with 7 nucleotides matching TRBD2. The germline V gene has CDR1 SGHRS and CDR2 YFSETQ. The CDR3 is 16 amino acids. V trimming: 0 bases; J trimming: 1 base; junction bases outside the gene matches: 3. CDR3 DNA sequence: TGCGCCAGCAGCTTGGGGTTAGCGGGGAACACCGGGGAGCTGTTTTTT. Amino acid sequence: CASSLGLAGNTGELFF.

The chain is built from TRBV30 and TRBJ1-5; no definite D call. The CDR3 spans 14 residues. Trimming left V 0 bases short and J 7 bases short, with 13 bases between. CDR1 is GTSNPN and CDR2 is SVGIG in the germline V gene (reference sequence). DNA of the CDR3: TGTGCCTGGAGTGTTCGGGCCTCGGGACAGCCCCAGCATTTT. Amino acids: CAWSVRASGQPQHF.

The rearrangement links TRBV7-8 to TRBJ1-2; 7 bases agree with TRBD1. Trimming at V came to 2 bases and at J to 4 bases, leaving 7 bases not matched to a gene. Germline V gene lookup returns CDR1 SGHVS and CDR2 FQNEAQ. This CDR3 spans 15 amino acids. Here the CDR3 DNA reads TGTGCCAGCAGCTTATCAGGGGGGTCAGCCTATGGCTACACCTTC. This translates into CASSLSGGSAYGYTF.

The chain links TRBV29-1 to TRBJ2-1; TRBD1 matches 10 bases. This CDR3 spans 14 amino acids. Trimming at V came to 6 bases and at J to 3 bases, leaving 5 bases not matched to a gene. Germline CDR1 SQVTM, CDR2 ANQGSEA. In DNA form, the CDR3 reads TGCAGCGTCCTCCGGGACAGGGGCTACAATGAGCAGTTCTTC. This codes for CSVLRDRGYNEQFF.

With respect to this clone: An end of the junction does not agree with germline; a read error may underlie this. This rearrangement joins TRBV7-7 to TRBJ2-7; perhaps TRBD1 as D (6 bases). CDR3 length: 13 residues. CDR1 SSHAT and CDR2 FNYEAQ come from the germline V gene (reference sequence). This CDR3 is CASSVMAGAEQYF. Written as DNA, the CDR3 is TGTGCTAGCAGCGTAATGGCAGGGGCCGAGCAGTACTTC.